This is a list of T cell receptor beta chains from one sample in a study of identical twins. TCRdb used MiXCR to reprocess the 5' RACE reads, holding one entry per CDR3 protein. The sample has about 250,000 distinct CDR3 sequences, about 8.5% seen once. The data also belong to a second study, concerning yellow fever vaccine responses in identical twins.

What was sequenced was CD8+ T cells sorted from blood. The receptors stem from a woman aged 18-35 years in good health. CDR3s include the opening cysteine and the closing phenylalanine or tryptophan. D genes are given only for firm matches. Clone size is shown for a subset of rows, as once, few, many or a class of expanded clone.

clone_size j_call d_call v_call cdr3_nt cdr3_aa
few TRBJ1-2 TRBD1 TRBV4-1 TGCGCCAGCAGCCAGGATACCGGGACAGAAAATTTTAACTATGGCTACACCTTC CASSQDTGTENFNYGYTF
NA TRBJ1-1 NA TRBV29-1 TGCAGCGTGGGGCGGGGACTGGAGGCTGAAGCTTTCTTT CSVGRGLEAEAFF
NA TRBJ1-1 NA TRBV20-1 TGCAGTGCTCCACCCGGGGGAGTTGTCACTGAAGCTTTCTTT CSAPPGGVVTEAFF
NA TRBJ1-1 NA TRBV7-3 TGTGCCAGCAGCGCCTGGTCGGGCACTGAAGCTTTCTTT CASSAWSGTEAFF
few TRBJ2-7 TRBD2 TRBV27 TGTGCCAGCAGTCCGCTTCACGCGGGAGACAGCTACGAGCAGTACTTC CASSPLHAGDSYEQYF
many TRBJ2-5 NA TRBV29-1 TGCAGCGTTGAACCGATTGGGCAGGCGGAAGAGACCCAGTACTTC CSVEPIGQAEETQYF
NA TRBJ2-3 NA TRBV6-5 TGTGCCAGCAGTTACACCATCCTGGGCACAGATACGCAGTATTTT CASSYTILGTDTQYF
many TRBJ2-5 TRBD1 TRBV12-3/TRBV12-4 TGTGCCAGCAGCCTGAGTGGGACAGCTCAAGAGACCCAGTACTTC CASSLSGTAQETQYF
few TRBJ2-7 NA TRBV7-9 TGTGCCAGCAGCAATAGTCGGCCCGGGCAGGGCGCGGGAGAGCAGTACTTC CASSNSRPGQGAGEQYF
many TRBJ2-3 TRBD2 TRBV7-8 TGTGCCAGCAGCTCCGCGCAAGCGGGGGGATCCGATACGCAGTATTTT CASSSAQAGGSDTQYF
NA TRBJ2-2 NA TRBV20-1 TGCAGTGCTAGAGATTTACTGGTCGGAGGGGACACCGGGGAGCTGTTTTTT CSARDLLVGGDTGELFF
many TRBJ2-1 NA TRBV29-1 TGCAGCGTTGTATTGCACGGCGGGGTTTCCTACAATGAGCAGTTCTTC CSVVLHGGVSYNEQFF